This T cell receptor (beta chain) was documented in a study of Graves' ophthalmopathy and Graves' hyperthyroidism. RNA transcripts yielded amplified TCR beta CDR3 regions. Second-round multiplex PCR came after first-round RT-PCR with HTBI primers. TCRdb redid the calling of the multiplex PCR reads with MiXCR, one entry per CDR3 protein. The sample yields about 220,000 distinct CDR3 sequences, roughly 21% seen once. Clinical symptoms, serum thyroxine, TRAb, thyroid ultrasound and orbital computed tomography were relied on for diagnosis. Trimming took 3 bases from V and 6 from J; bases not matched to a gene: 10. This CDR3 spans 15 amino acids. Germline-derived CDR1 and CDR2 are SNHLY and FYNNEI. General study findings and limits: Blood also held most thyroid clonotypes expanded above 0.001 frequency.

This clonotype was counted ten times or more. Its antigen remains unidentified. The chain links TRBV2 to TRBJ2-7; 8 nucleotides agree with TRBD2. This sequence was found in a woman in her 50s with Graves' ophthalmopathy. Sequenced material: peripheral blood. The chain's CDR3 is CASSDLREEATEQYF. The DNA of the CDR3 is TGTGCCAGCAGTGATTTGCGGGAGGAGGCCACCGAGCAGTACTTC.